The rows below give T cell receptor beta chains drawn from one sample of a study of OX40 agonist ivuxolimab in advanced cancers. TCRdb's table, derived via immunoSEQ multiplex PCR, lists solely in-frame clones and lacks some. The sample carries approximately 76,000 clones, about 93% recorded once. This material consisted of CD4+ or CD8+ T cells sorted from blood, taken in a trial of the OX40 agonist ivuxolimab. These receptors all come from an adult with an advanced solid tumor such as melanoma, head and neck, liver or kidney cancer. The CDR3 runs from the conserved cysteine through the conserved F or W.

j_call v_call cdr3_aa
TRBJ2-1 TRBV5-1 CASSLESNEQFF
TRBJ2-1 TRBV12-1 CASSFEPLGGGRGEQFF
TRBJ2-7 TRBV9 CASSGGLAGSYEQYF
TRBJ2-3 TRBV19 CASSIGMGPSTDTQYF
TRBJ2-7 TRBV2 CASSGSRQGDSYEQYF
TRBJ2-1 TRBV14 CASSQGGQAQFDEQFF
TRBJ1-1 TRBV13 CASSLGQANTEAFF
TRBJ2-7 TRBV23-1 CASSQLGQGHEQYF
TRBJ2-3 TRBV2 CASSVPGLAGVVDTQYF
TRBJ2-5 TRBV7-6 CASSSKPPGGLRETQYF
TRBJ2-7 TRBV19 CASSMATGYSYEQYF
TRBJ1-1 TRBV4-1 CASSQVQGVNTEAFF
TRBJ2-7 TRBV27 CATRIGYEQYF
TRBJ2-7 TRBV19 CASSITPSYEQYF
TRBJ1-4 TRBV28 CASRHPRGNEKLFF
TRBJ2-7 TRBV7-9 CASSLGGKGYEQYF
TRBJ2-1 TRBV23-1 CASSPNQKRGCYNEQFF
TRBJ2-2 TRBV27 CASSPGLPNTGELFF
TRBJ1-1 TRBV5-1 CASSLAMTGNTEAFF
TRBJ2-1 TRBV4-1 CASSQSFSYNEQFF
TRBJ1-2 TRBV27 CASSLTLVGYGYTF
TRBJ2-7 TRBV5-1 CASSYNDPLDEQYF
TRBJ2-7 TRBV4-3 CASSQSRDRPPYEQYF
TRBJ2-7 TRBV15 CATSWDRGAYEQYF
TRBJ1-5 TRBV7-6 CASSHLVGSNQPQHF
. TRBV4-2 CASSQDLTSGMYEQYF
TRBJ2-3 TRBV6-5 CASSYSRAGRDTQYF
TRBJ1-1 TRBV29-1 CSVVAGQGSNTEAFF
TRBJ2-1 TRBV7-3 CASRRTLSDEQFF
TRBJ2-7 TRBV7-9 CASSHKLAESSYEQYF
TRBJ2-2 TRBV5-3 CARSMASGRNTGELFF
TRBJ2-7 TRBV13 CASSLIGLYEQYF
TRBJ1-5 TRBV23-1 CASSQEAGNNQPQHF
TRBJ1-3 TRBV4-3 CASSQDRAAVTGNTIYF
TRBJ1-1 TRBV19 CASSTTVNTEAFF
TRBJ2-2 TRBV2 CASRGWGQGPVGTGELFF
TRBJ2-3 TRBV27 CASSLFAGGPDTQYF
TRBJ2-3 TRBV11-2 CASSLAGRAAGTDTQYF
TRBJ2-5 TRBV19 CASTPRDSQETQYF
TRBJ2-2 TRBV4-2 CASMAADTGELFF
TRBJ1-1 TRBV30 CAWSTRTGWGIATEAFF
TRBJ2-5 TRBV7-8 CASSFGQGGWVTQYF